This TCR beta chain was obtained from a study of T cells in localized non-small cell lung cancer. The assay was immunoSEQ multiplex PCR, and TCRdb's table has in-frame clones only and misses some. The sample carries 20,000 to 30,000 clones, 92% recorded once. CDR1 is SGHAT, CDR2 FQNNGV, per germline. The CDR3 runs 13 residues. The germline V and J ends were trimmed by 3 bases and 5 bases, with 7 bases remaining between them. The sequence was obtained from a woman aged 40-75 years with stage I lung adenocarcinoma. This chain connects TRBV11-2 to TRBJ1-4; D gene uncertain. The specimen was peripheral blood, collected before any cancer treatment. The CDR3 reads CASSLAPNEKLFF. CDR3 sequence (DNA): TGTGCCAGCAGCTTGGCACCAAATGAAAAACTGTTTTTT.